Included here is one T cell receptor beta chain sequence, with context. The source of the sample is a study of PD-L1 blockade in urothelial cancer. Turning to the study itself: Across blood samples, T cells had a median count of 141,255.

This table comes from immunoSEQ multiplex PCR, and its TCRdb copy is limited to in-frame clones, with some not included. In the table there are some 71,000 clones, over 80% of which are singletons. V was clipped by 6 bases and J by 7 bases; unmatched bases: 5. This CDR3 has 13 amino acids. In germline, CDR1 is LNHDA, CDR2 SQIVND (reference sequence). Noted time point: pretreatment peripheral blood. For each patient, 1 to 8 samples were obtained, pretreatment and on-treatment. This clonotype was obtained from a man aged 40-49 years with urothelial cancer. The sample was PBMCs, taken around atezolizumab (anti-PD-L1) treatment. The rearrangement uses TRBV19 and TRBJ2-1; the match to TRBD1 covers 8 bases. DNA for the CDR3: TGTGCCAGTAGGCTACAGGGGGTGAATGAGCAGTTCTTC. Amino acid sequence: CASRLQGVNEQFF.